Here is one T cell receptor beta chain with its context. Its antigen remains unknown. The junction shows a germline mismatch at one end, possibly a read error. Arm-PCR of CDR3 regions and iRepertoire HTBI primers were the basis on which TCR beta libraries were built. Using its own MiXCR run on the multiplex PCR reads, TCRdb lists one record per CDR3 protein. This table holds about 290,000 distinct CDR3 sequences, 22% found once. The record originates from a study of regulatory T cells in long-lasting Graves disease. Points from the study as a whole: The study found persistent patients shared more public clonotypes (roughly 3,000) than new patients (approximately 970). TRBV28, TRBJ1-2 and TRBJ2-5 were favored in persistent disease.

The time point denotes: persistent/refractory GD, antithyroid drugs over 5 years with positive TRAb. PBMCs were the source of the RNA used for TCR sequencing. The patients were drawn from one endocrinology department in Xi'an, China. Staff took approximately 10 milliliters of peripheral blood and put it into EDTA tubes. Germline V gene lookup returns CDR1 SGHAT and CDR2 FQNNGV. This CDR3 contains 14 residues. This chain uses TRBV11-2 with TRBJ2-7, with D tentatively TRBD2 (5 bases). The clonotype was recovered from a female donor with Graves disease. This sample comprised peripheral blood mononuclear cells (PBMCs), obtained when the disease was refractory, from a patient treated with antithyroid drugs. DNA of the CDR3: TGTGCCGGCAGCTTAGCGTTCTTATCCTACGAGCAGTACTTC. Encoded protein: CAGSLAFLSYEQYF.